Presented here are 6 T cell receptor beta chains from one specimen sequenced in a study of blood T cell repertoires in COVID-19. Measured with immunoSEQ multiplex PCR; TCRdb has only the in-frame clones, and not every one. There are about 250,000 clones in the sample; 80% to 85% occur only once, and more than 1.5% lies in the top ten. Sequencing input: peripheral blood. The receptors here all came from a woman aged 40-49 years who had recovered from COVID-19.

The V and J genes are TRBV28 and TRBJ1-5; 9 bases match TRBD1. V lost 4 bases to trimming and J lost 4 bases; unmatched junction nucleotides: 5. The CDR3 consists of 15 residues. Looked up from germline, CDR1 is MDHEN and CDR2 is SYDVKM. The DNA of the CDR3 is TGTGCCAGCAGTTCATCAGACAGGGGGAATCAGCCCCAGCATTTT. Translated: CASSSSDRGNQPQHF.

Written as DNA, the CDR3 is TGTGCCAGCAGCCCGGGACAGCAAGAGACCCAGTACTTC. Translation gives CASSPGQQETQYF. The rearrangement uses TRBV5-5 and TRBJ2-5, with 7 bases matching TRBD1. Germline CDR1 SGHKS, CDR2 YYEKEE (reference sequence). Germline trimming cut 4 bases from V and 2 bases from J; bases unmatched to any gene: 2. The length of the CDR3 is 13 residues.

The chain links TRBV7-2 to TRBJ1-2; D is perhaps TRBD1 (5 bases). Trimming took off 5 bases at V and 4 bases at J, with 11 bases between the two ends. The CDR3 loop spans 13 amino acids. Germline CDR1 SGHTA, CDR2 FQGNSA. The CDR3, as DNA: TGTGCCAGCAGCCCGGACAAAGCCTATGGCTACACCTTC. Residues: CASSPDKAYGYTF.

The chain carries TRBV24-1 and TRBJ2-1, with unresolved D. Trimming took 5 bases from V and 0 from J, leaving 13 bases between them. The CDR3 runs 16 residues. Germline V gives CDR1 KGHDR, CDR2 SFDVKD. CDR3 residues: CATSGTFPSSYNEQFF. DNA for the CDR3: TGTGCCACCAGTGGAACCTTTCCGAGCTCCTACAATGAGCAGTTCTTC.

This chain uses TRBV28 with TRBJ1-3; 7 nucleotides align to TRBD1. V gave up 5 bases and J gave up 1 base; unmatched junction bases: 2. CDR1 is MDHEN, CDR2 SYDVKM, per germline. The CDR3 spans 14 residues. CDR3 sequence reads: CASSGTASGNTIYF. Written as DNA, the CDR3 is TGTGCCAGCAGTGGGACAGCGTCTGGAAACACCATATATTTT. Variable domain in full (rest from reference TRBV28 and TRBJ1-3): DVKVTQSSRYLVKRTGEKVFLECVQDMDHENMFWYRQDPGLGLRLIYFSYDVKMKEKGDIPEGYSVSREKKERFSLILESASTNQTSMYLCASSGTASGNTIYFGEGSWLTVV.

The chain joins TRBV2 to TRBJ2-7; D may be TRBD2 (6 bases). The germline V gene has CDR1 SNHLY and CDR2 FYNNEI. This CDR3 is 15 amino acids long. V was trimmed by 6 bases and J by 3 bases, leaving 18 bases between them. The CDR3 DNA sequence: TGTGCCAGCAGCTCCTACCGGGGAGGAGGCTACGAGCAGTACTTC. This sequence encodes CASSSYRGGGYEQYF.